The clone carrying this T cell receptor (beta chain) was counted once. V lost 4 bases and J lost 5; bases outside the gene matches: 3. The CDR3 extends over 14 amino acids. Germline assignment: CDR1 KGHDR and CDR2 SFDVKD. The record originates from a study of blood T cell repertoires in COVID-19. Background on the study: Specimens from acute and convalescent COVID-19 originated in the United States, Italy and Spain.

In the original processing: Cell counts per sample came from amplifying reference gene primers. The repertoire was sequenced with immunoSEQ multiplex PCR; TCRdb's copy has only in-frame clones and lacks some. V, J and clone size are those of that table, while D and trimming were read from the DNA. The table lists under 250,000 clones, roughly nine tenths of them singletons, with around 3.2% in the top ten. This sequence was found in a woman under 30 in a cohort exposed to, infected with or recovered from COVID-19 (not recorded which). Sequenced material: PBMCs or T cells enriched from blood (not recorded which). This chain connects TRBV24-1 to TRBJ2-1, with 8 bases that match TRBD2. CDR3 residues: CATSDTSGNNEQFF. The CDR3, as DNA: TGTGCCACCAGTGACACTAGCGGAAACAATGAGCAGTTCTTC.